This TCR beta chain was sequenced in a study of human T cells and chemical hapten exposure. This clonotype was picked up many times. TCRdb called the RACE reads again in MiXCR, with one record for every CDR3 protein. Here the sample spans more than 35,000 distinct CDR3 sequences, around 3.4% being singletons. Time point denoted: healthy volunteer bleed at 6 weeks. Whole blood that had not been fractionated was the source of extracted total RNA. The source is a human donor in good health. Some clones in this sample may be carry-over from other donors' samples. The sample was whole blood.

The CDR3 here is CASSLELLNTEAFF. The DNA for the CDR3 is TGTGCCAGCAGCTTAGAGCTCTTGAACACTGAAGCTTTCTTT. The chain is built from TRBV7-3 and TRBJ1-1, with no clear D. The CDR3 is 14 amino acids. Trimming pared 2 bases from V and 0 bases from J, leaving 7 bases between. CDR1 SGHTA and CDR2 FQGTGA come from the germline V gene.